This T cell receptor beta chain was obtained from a study of cytomegalovirus exposure and HLA in healthy donors. Broader study findings: Later genetic work tied a missense DCLRE1C variant to beta-chain V and J trimming. Presence/absence analyses supposed approximately even sequencing depth among donors.

PCR was performed using 60 Vbeta and 13 Jbeta primers. Method: immunoSEQ multiplex PCR; TCRdb's copy keeps in-frame clones and lacks some. The data contain about 170,000 clones, around four fifths of them seen just once; the ten biggest clones take up less than 1%. On this clone itself: Its antigen is unknown.

The CDR3 totals 16 residues. Per germline, CDR1 MDHEN and CDR2 SYDVKM. V was clipped by 2 bases and J by 3 bases, with 17 bases between them. All donors participated as healthy donors of bone marrow. The chain joins TRBV28 to TRBJ2-7; D unresolved. Specimen: PBMCs. The sequence derives from a girl under 10 years old in good health and CMV-seropositive. The CDR3 region has the DNA TGTGCCAGCAGTTTACCCCCGGATTACTCGGGCTACGAGCAGTACTTC. Translated, it gives CASSLPPDYSGYEQYF.